The 18 T cell receptor beta chains given below trace back to one sample, sequenced in a study of CD8 T cells in ankylosing spondylitis. Study conclusions and caveats: There was a TCR beta motif, made of several highly homologous variants, that appeared characteristic of ankylosing spondylitis blood.

A single record per CDR3 protein comes from TCRdb applying MiXCR to the 5' RACE reads. The table records some 200,000 distinct CDR3 sequences, 6% to 8% of them present only once. These receptors' antigens are unknown. Sequenced: blood, either unsorted or a sorted T cell fraction (not recorded which). All receptors come from a male donor with ankylosing spondylitis.

The table lists this clonotype with many counts. The rearrangement joins TRBV4-1 to TRBJ2-7; 7 nucleotides align to TRBD1. The CDR3 extends over 14 amino acids. Per the germline V gene, CDR1 is MGHRA and CDR2 is YSYEKL. V lost 5 bases, J lost 3 bases, and 7 bases stayed unmatched. For the CDR3, the DNA is TGCGCCAGCAGCGGACAGGACGGTTACTACGAGCAGTACTTC. Amino acids: CASSGQDGYYEQYF.

V usage is TRBV20-1 and J usage is TRBJ2-7; 11 bases line up with TRBD1. The ends lost 5 bases at V and 3 bases at J; junction bases unmatched: 15. Germline CDR1 DFQATT, CDR2 SNEGSKA (reference sequence). This CDR3 is built from 17 residues. In DNA, the CDR3 is TGCAGTGCTCAGGACAGGGGGCGCCATATGGACCGCTACGAGCAGTACTTC. As protein: CSAQDRGRHMDRYEQYF.

This clonotype appeared many times. The chain links TRBV9 to TRBJ2-7, with TRBD2 matching 9 bases. V lost 3 bases and J lost 7; bases outside the gene matches: 26. In germline, CDR1 is SGDLS, CDR2 YYNGEE. This CDR3 is 20 amino acids long. In DNA, the CDR3 is TGTGCCAGCAGCGCATCTCGTATGGCGGGGGGGCGATCCCCTTTGGGTGAGCAGTACTTC. Amino acid sequence: CASSASRMAGGRSPLGEQYF.

The rearrangement uses TRBV20-1 and TRBJ2-7; D unresolved. Germline CDR1 and CDR2: DFQATT and SNEGSKA (reference sequence). CDR3 length: 11 amino acids. Trimming cost V 3 bases and J 0 bases, with 3 bases left between them. CDR3 nucleotides: TGCAGTGCTAGGGTCTCCTACGAGCAGTACTTC. Its protein product is CSARVSYEQYF.

This clonotype was seen many times. The CDR3 bases are TGTGCCAGCAGTTTACCCCGGCTAGACCAGCAGTTCTTC. Translated: CASSLPRLDQQFF. This sequence joins TRBV12-3 or TRBV12-4 and TRBJ2-1; no firm D call. The V end was cut by 2 bases, the J end by 11 bases, with 13 bases between. The CDR3 has 13 amino acids.

There are many counts of this clonotype. The chain links TRBV4-2 to TRBJ1-1; no firm D call. Germline lookup yields CDR1 LGHNA and CDR2 YNFKEQ. Trimming removed 0 bases at V and 4 bases at J, with 9 bases between. The CDR3 is 14 amino acids. CDR3 sequence reads: CASSQDLQTTEAFF. The DNA of the CDR3 is TGTGCCAGCAGCCAAGATTTGCAGACCACTGAAGCTTTCTTT.

Regarding this clonotype: Since a much larger clone is just one base distant, this may be a read error. The J gene is TRBJ2-7, the V gene TRBV21-1; the D call TRBD1 from the table was never checked on the DNA. TRBV21-1 is a known pseudogene. The CDR3 length is 14 residues. The CDR3 DNA reads TGTGCCAGCATCCCGAAGGGGACTCCCAACGAGCAGTACTTC. This encodes CASIPKGTPNEQYF.

The sample holds a few counts of this clonotype. V usage is TRBV29-1 and J usage is TRBJ2-1, with D perhaps being TRBD1 or TRBD2 (5 bases each). CDR1 and CDR2 (germline): SQVTM, ANQGSEA. The CDR3 length is 16 residues. The V end lost 3 bases, the J end lost 0 bases, and 15 bases lay between the germline ends. CDR3 in amino acids: CSVEKVFGGSYNEQFF. In nucleotides, the CDR3 is TGCAGCGTTGAGAAGGTGTTTGGGGGCTCCTACAATGAGCAGTTCTTC.

This clonotype was observed at least ten times. This sequence joins TRBV4-1 and TRBJ2-1, with D hard to call. Trimming removed 0 bases from V and 11 bases from J, with 8 bases in between. The CDR3 is 12 amino acids. CDR1 is MGHRA, CDR2 YSYEKL, per germline. The DNA for the CDR3 is TGCGCCAGCAGCCAAGATTGGGTCAAGCAGTTCTTC. Residues: CASSQDWVKQFF.

This clonotype occurred many times. The rearrangement joins TRBV5-1 to TRBJ1-1, with a weak D call TRBD1 (5 bases). CDR3 length equals 12 residues. V was shortened by 9 bases and J by 1 base, with 10 bases between the two germline ends. Germline CDR1 SGHRS, CDR2 YFSETQ. The CDR3 bases are TGCGCCATAATACAGGCGAACACTGAAGCTTTCTTT. Its protein product is CAIIQANTEAFF.

This clonotype was seen repeatedly, ten times or more. V gene TRBV12-3 or TRBV12-4 combines with J gene TRBJ1-2; 10 bases line up with TRBD1. Trimming at V came to 6 bases and at J to 2 bases, leaving 6 bases not matched to a gene. The CDR3 is made up of 15 amino acids. The CDR3 here is CASSPGTGANYGYTF. DNA for the CDR3: TGTGCCAGCAGCCCTGGGACAGGGGCGAACTATGGCTACACCTTC.

The chain uses TRBV7-9 and TRBJ2-7; D gene ambiguous. V was clipped by 3 bases and J by 2 bases, with 14 bases between them. Germline V gene lookup returns CDR1 SEHNR and CDR2 FQNEAQ (reference sequence). The CDR3 extends over 15 amino acids. CDR3 loop: CASSLVKGSAYEQYF. The CDR3 region has the DNA TGTGCCAGCAGCTTGGTCAAAGGATCGGCCTACGAGCAGTACTTC.

This rearrangement joins TRBV7-2 to TRBJ2-7; D is possibly TRBD1 (6 bases). The CDR3 contains 15 residues. V was clipped by 2 bases and J by 1 base, with 12 bases between them. CDR1 SGHTA and CDR2 FQGNSA come from the germline V gene. Here the CDR3 DNA reads TGTGCCAGCAGCTTAATCGGCAGGGGATCCTACGAGCAGTACTTC. This encodes CASSLIGRGSYEQYF.

This clonotype was seen repeatedly, ten times or more. V and J are TRBV20-1 and TRBJ1-2; maybe TRBD1 (5 bases). Germline values: CDR1 DFQATT, CDR2 SNEGSKA (reference sequence). Trimming left V 6 bases short and J 8 bases short, with 19 bases between. The CDR3 runs to 13 residues. The CDR3 nucleotides read TGCAGTGCCCCCGTCGGGGGGTTAGAAGGCTACACCTTC. Protein product: CSAPVGGLEGYTF.

The gene calls are TRBV20-1 and TRBJ2-5; D is undetermined. The CDR3 has 13 residues. V lost 6 bases, J lost 9 bases, and 20 bases lay in between. CDR1 and CDR2 (germline): DFQATT, SNEGSKA (reference sequence). The CDR3 here is CSAPQRVTVPQYF. The CDR3 nucleotides are TGCAGTGCCCCGCAACGGGTTACCGTGCCCCAGTACTTC.

This clonotype has only a few counts. The V gene is TRBV10-3, the J gene TRBJ1-1; 8 bases line up with TRBD1. This CDR3 is built from 15 residues. The trim removed 4 bases at V and 4 bases at J, leaving 8 bases unmatched. Per the germline V gene, CDR1 is ENHRY and CDR2 is SYGVKD. CDR3 DNA sequence: TGTGCCATCAGTGTAGTGGACAGGGAGGGCACTGAAGCTTTCTTT. The encoded protein is CAISVVDREGTEAFF.

At least ten counts were recorded for this clonotype. The CDR3, as DNA: TGTGCCAGCAGTGATTCGGGGGGCCGCGGTCAGCCCCAGCATTTT. This translates into CASSDSGGRGQPQHF. The chain combines TRBV2 with TRBJ1-5, with D possibly matching TRBD1 (6 bases). Trimming took 3 bases from V and 6 from J, leaving 15 bases between them. The CDR3 extends over 15 amino acids. The germline CDR1 and CDR2 sequences are SNHLY and FYNNEI.

This clonotype has a count of ten or more. The chain joins TRBV4-1 to TRBJ2-3, with 12 bases aligning to TRBD2. The germline V gene encodes CDR1 MGHRA and CDR2 YSYEKL. Germline trimming cut 4 bases from V and 5 bases from J; bases unmatched to any gene: 4. The length of the CDR3 is 15 residues. The chain's CDR3 is CASSRLAGVEDTQYF. CDR3 DNA sequence: TGCGCCAGCAGCCGACTAGCGGGAGTGGAAGATACGCAGTATTTT.